These T cell receptor beta chains were read from a single sample in a study of T cell responses to AZD1222 COVID-19 vaccine. Produced via immunoSEQ multiplex PCR; TCRdb's table is partial and in-frame only. This table has some 100,000 clones, around nine tenths appearing once. The starting material was peripheral blood, obtained on day 0 of AZD1222 vaccination. These receptors all stem from an adult in good health. CDR3s include the opening cysteine and the closing phenylalanine or tryptophan. The D gene is left open where the match is weak. Clone sizes are given selectively: once, few, many, or a class where the clone is expanded.

v_gene	j_gene	d_gene	abundance	CDR3nt	CDR3aa
TRBV4-2	TRBJ1-1	.	.	TGTGCCAGCAGTCAAGACAGGAGCACTGAAGCTTCCTTT	CASSQDRSTEASF
TRBV7-9	TRBJ2-7	TRBD1	.	TGTGCCAGCAGAGCTTCAGGGGGAGACGAGCAGTACTTC	CASRASGGDEQYF
TRBV3-1/TRBV3-2	TRBJ2-6	.	.	TGTGCCAGCAGCCAGGAGGGGACTGGGGCCAACGTCCTGACTTTC	CASSQEGTGANVLTF
TRBV7-2	TRBJ2-3	.	few	TGTGCCAGCAGCCTAGGGGAGAGGTACGCAGATACGCAGTATTTT	CASSLGERYADTQYF
TRBV4-1	TRBJ2-1	TRBD2	.	TGCGCCAGCAGCCAAGGGCTAGCGGGAGTCAATGAGCAGTTCTTC	CASSQGLAGVNEQFF
TRBV18	TRBJ2-1	.	.	TGTGCCAGCTCACCCCAGGGTTCCTACAATGAGCAGTTCTTC	CASSPQGSYNEQFF
TRBV11-3	TRBJ2-1	.	.	TGTGCCAGCAGCTTAGATCTTGGGGGTGAGCAGTTCTTC	CASSLDLGGEQFF
TRBV6-5	TRBJ2-7	TRBD2	.	TGTGCCAGCAGTTACTTTCTAGCGGGAGGCCCCTACGAGCAGTACTTC	CASSYFLAGGPYEQYF
TRBV19	TRBJ2-2	.	.	TGTGCCAGTAGTAGCCGGGGCCAGAACACCGGGGAGCTGTTTTTT	CASSSRGQNTGELFF
TRBV19	TRBJ1-4	.	.	TGTGCCAGTAGTATAACGGGTGAAAAACTGTTTTTT	CASSITGEKLFF
TRBV27	TRBJ2-7	.	.	TGTGCCAGCAGTTTTAGGCAGCTAGCTGGTGTGCAGTACTTC	CASSFRQLAGVQYF
TRBV11-1	TRBJ2-7	TRBD1	.	TGTGCCAGCAGCTCGGGACAGGGATCCTACGAGCAGTACTTC	CASSSGQGSYEQYF
TRBV15	TRBJ1-5	TRBD1	.	TGTGCCACCAGCAGGGGGATCGGGTCTGGACAGGGTATGAATCAGCCCCAGCATTTT	CATSRGIGSGQGMNQPQHF